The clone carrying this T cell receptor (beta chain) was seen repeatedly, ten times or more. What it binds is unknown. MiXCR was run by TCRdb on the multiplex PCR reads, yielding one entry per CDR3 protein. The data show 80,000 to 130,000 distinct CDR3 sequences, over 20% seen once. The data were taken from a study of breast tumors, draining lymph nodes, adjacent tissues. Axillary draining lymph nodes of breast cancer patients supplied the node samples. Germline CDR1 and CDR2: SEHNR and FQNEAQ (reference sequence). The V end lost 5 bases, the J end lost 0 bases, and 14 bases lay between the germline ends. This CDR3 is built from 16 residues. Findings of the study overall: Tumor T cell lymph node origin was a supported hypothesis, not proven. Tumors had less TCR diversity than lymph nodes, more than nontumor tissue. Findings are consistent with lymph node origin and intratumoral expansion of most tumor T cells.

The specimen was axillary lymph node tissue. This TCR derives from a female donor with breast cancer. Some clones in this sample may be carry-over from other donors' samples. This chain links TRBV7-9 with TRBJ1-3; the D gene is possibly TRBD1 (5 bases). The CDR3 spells CASSRPGRTSGNTIYF. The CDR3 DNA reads TGTGCCAGCAGCCGTCCGGGACGCACCTCTGGAAACACCATATATTTT.